A single sample gave rise to the 7 T cell receptor beta chains below, sequenced in a study of blood T cell repertoires in COVID-19. TCRdb keeps only in-frame clones here, not all; method: immunoSEQ multiplex PCR. Of 150,000 to 250,000 clones in the sample, roughly nine tenths were seen once. The sequenced sample consisted of PBMCs or T cells enriched from blood (not recorded which). The receptors stem from a woman aged 25 to 45 who had recovered from COVID-19.

The chain couples TRBV3-1 (or the pseudogene TRBV3-2) to TRBJ2-3; the D gene is possibly TRBD2 (6 bases). Germline V gene sequence: CDR1 LGHDT, CDR2 YNNKEL (reference sequence). Trimming cost V 3 bases and J 3 bases, with 25 bases left between them. The CDR3 runs 19 residues. DNA for the CDR3: TGTGCCAGCAGCCAGGCTCGGGACTCAATCTCCCGGTGGACAGATACGCAGTATTTT. Protein product: CASSQARDSISRWTDTQYF.

The chain uses TRBV6-2 or TRBV6-3 and TRBJ2-7; D unclear. CDR1 and CDR2 (germline): MNHEY, SVGEGT. V lost 2 bases and J 2 bases, leaving 7 bases between the germline ends. The CDR3 runs to 13 residues. CDR3 nucleotides: TGTGCCAGCAGTTACGTGGCAGCCTACGAGCAGTACTTC. Encoded protein: CASSYVAAYEQYF.

In DNA, the CDR3 is TGTGCCAGAAGCTCAGCGTCACTATCCTCAAGCACAGATACGCAGTATTTT. Residues: CARSSASLSSSTDTQYF. V is TRBV5-3 and J is TRBJ2-3; D gene ambiguous. TRBV5-3 is an open reading frame whose function is uncertain. The V and J ends lost 3 bases and 0 bases respectively, with 17 bases between them. This CDR3 comprises 17 residues.

V usage is TRBV7-7 and J usage is TRBJ1-5; a weak D match, TRBD1 (5 bases). Looked up from germline, CDR1 is SSHAT and CDR2 is FNYEAQ (reference sequence). Trimming cost V 3 bases and J 5 bases, with 20 bases left between them. The CDR3 totals 17 residues. CDR3 residues: CASSLIHQQGKDQPQHF. For the CDR3, the DNA is TGTGCCAGCAGCTTGATCCACCAGCAGGGTAAAGATCAGCCCCAGCATTTT.

This clone occurred once. This rearrangement joins TRBV4-1 to TRBJ1-2; 11 bases are a match to TRBD1. Looked up from germline, CDR1 is MGHRA and CDR2 is YSYEKL. The CDR3 totals 15 residues. Losses at the gene ends were 4 bases for V and 2 bases for J; bases not matched to a gene: 3. The CDR3 DNA reads TGCGCCAGCAGCCTGGGACAGGGGGTGAACTATGGCTACACCTTC. Translation gives CASSLGQGVNYGYTF.

Regarding this clone: The same CDR3 arises from other DNA sequences in this sample as well. J is TRBJ1-2 and V is TRBV3-1 (or the pseudogene TRBV3-2); 7 bases agree with TRBD1. The CDR3 length is 13 residues. The junction had 3 bases not matched to a gene; V was cut back by 4 bases and J by 4 bases. CDR1 is LGHDT, CDR2 YNNKEL, per germline (reference sequence). CDR3 bases: TGTGCCAGCAGCCCCCGGACAGGCTATGGCTACACCTTC. Protein sequence: CASSPRTGYGYTF.

The chain uses TRBV18 and TRBJ1-2, with 10 bases fitting TRBD1. J lost 3 bases, V lost 3 bases, and 4 bases had no gene match. CDR3 length equals 15 residues. The germline CDR1 and CDR2 sequences are KGHSH and LQKENI. CDR3 DNA sequence: TGTGCCAGCTCACCGACAGGGGGCGCGGACTATGGCTACACCTTC. Its translation is CASSPTGGADYGYTF.